A selection of T cell receptor beta chains follows, all from one sample in a study of cytomegalovirus exposure and HLA in healthy donors. Here immunoSEQ multiplex PCR was the method, and the copy in TCRdb shows in-frame clones only, minus some. The sample consists of 95,000 to 120,000 clones, under 97% of them appearing once. What was sequenced was PBMCs. These receptors all come from a woman between 18 and 29 years old in good health and CMV-seronegative. CDR3s include the opening cysteine and the closing phenylalanine or tryptophan. The D gene is left open where the match is weak. Rows give clone size only sometimes, using once, few, many, or a class for an expanded clone.

14 | - | TRBJ2-2 | TRBV6-5 | - | TGTGCCAGCAGCCTCGAAGGAGGGACCGGGGAGCTGTTTTTT | CASSLEGGTGELFF
14 | - | TRBJ2-2 | TRBV7-6 | once | TGTGCCAGCATCCTAAGCGGCAATACCGGGGAGCTGTTTTTT | CASILSGNTGELFF
14 | - | TRBJ1-1 | TRBV25-1 | few | TGTGCCAGCAGTGAGGGGAGGGCCAACACTGAAGCTTTCTTT | CASSEGRANTEAFF
15 | TRBD2 | TRBJ2-1 | TRBV9 | - | TGTGCCAGCAGAGGCCAGCGGGGGGGCCAGAATGAGCAGTTCTTC | CASRGQRGGQNEQFF
15 | - | TRBJ1-5 | TRBV5-1 | - | TGCGCCAGCAGCTCCGTACCAGGGATTCCTCAGCCCCAGCATTTT | CASSSVPGIPQPQHF
15 | TRBD1 | TRBJ2-4 | TRBV27 | - | TGTGCCAGCAGTTCCAACAGGGGGCCCCTCTCCATTCAGTACTTC | CASSSNRGPLSIQYF
15 | - | TRBJ1-6 | TRBV4-1 | - | TGCGCCAGCAGCCGAGGAGGGTGGGAGAATTCACCCCTCCACTTT | CASSRGGWENSPLHF
14 | TRBD1 | TRBJ1-1 | TRBV7-9 | - | TGTGCCAGCAGCTTCCAGACAGGGGACACTGAAGCTTTCTTT | CASSFQTGDTEAFF
16 | TRBD2 | TRBJ2-3 | TRBV5-1 | - | TGCGCCAGCAGCTTGGAGGCGGGGGGGCTGGCAGATACGCAGTATTTT | CASSLEAGGLADTQYF
15 | TRBD1 | TRBJ1-2 | TRBV19 | - | TGTGCCAGTAGAGGTTTACAGGGGGGAATCTATGGCTACACCTTC | CASRGLQGGIYGYTF
16 | - | TRBJ2-3 | TRBV13 | - | TGTGCCAGCAGCTCTGAACTCGAAGCGCGCACAGATACGCAGTATTTT | CASSSELEARTDTQYF
17 | - | TRBJ2-7 | TRBV4-3 | - | TGCGCCAGCAGCCAAGATAGGTTGTGGCAGGGGACCTACGAGCAGTACTTC | CASSQDRLWQGTYEQYF
17 | TRBD1 | TRBJ1-1 | TRBV19 | - | TGTGCCAGTCAGAGGTATGGGACAGGGGGTTCGAACACTGAAGCTTTCTTT | CASQRYGTGGSNTEAFF
12 | - | TRBJ2-7 | TRBV2 | few | TGTGCCAGCAACAGGGAATCGGCCGAGCAGTACTTC | CASNRESAEQYF
12 | - | TRBJ2-5 | TRBV4-2 | - | TGTGCCAGCAGCCAAGCGCGAGAGACCCAGTACTTC | CASSQARETQYF
13 | TRBD1 | TRBJ2-5 | TRBV29-1 | - | TGCAGCGCCGTTACAGGGGTATGGGAGACCCAGTACTTC | CSAVTGVWETQYF
15 | - | TRBJ2-3 | TRBV5-4 | - | TGTGCCAGCAGCTTGTTTTTAGCTGGGACAGATACGCAGTATTTT | CASSLFLAGTDTQYF
16 | - | TRBJ2-3 | TRBV6-6 | - | TGTGCCAGCAGTTACGGGAGGGGGGGGGCCCCAGATACGCAGTATTTT | CASSYGRGGAPDTQYF
12 | - | TRBJ2-7 | TRBV28 | - | TGTGCCGTAAACAGGGAACGATACGAGCAGTACTTC | CAVNRERYEQYF
14 | TRBD2 | TRBJ2-7 | TRBV5-6 | - | TGTGCCAGCAGCTTCGGAGCGGGGGGCCGCGAGCAGTACTTC | CASSFGAGGREQYF
15 | TRBD1 | TRBJ2-1 | TRBV27 | - | TGTGCCAGTTGCCCCTGGGACAGGGGGTGGAATGAGCAGTTCTTC | CASCPWDRGWNEQFF
16 | TRBD2 | TRBJ2-5 | TRBV7-9 | - | TGTGCCAGCAGCTCTACTAGCGGGGGGAGCCAAGAGACCCAGTACTTC | CASSSTSGGSQETQYF
15 | TRBD2 | TRBJ2-1 | TRBV2 | - | TGTGCCAGCACTCTAGCGGGGGGGCAATACAATGAGCAGTTCTTC | CASTLAGGQYNEQFF
15 | - | TRBJ1-1 | TRBV19 | - | TGTGCCAGTAGTATAGGCGGTGGGTTCGTCACTGAAGCTTTCTTT | CASSIGGGFVTEAFF
14 | TRBD2 | TRBJ2-7 | TRBV7-9 | - | TGTGCCAGCAGCTTGGGGGGGAGCACCTACGAGCAGTACTTC | CASSLGGSTYEQYF
16 | TRBD2 | TRBJ2-2 | TRBV14 | - | TGTGCCAGCAGCCAATACCCGGGGGGGCCAAACGGGGAGCTGTTTTTT | CASSQYPGGPNGELFF
19 | TRBD2 | TRBJ2-3 | TRBV4-2 | - | TGTGCCAGCAGCCCACGGGGGGCGGGGGGCCACCCCCTCACAGATACGCAGTATTTT | CASSPRGAGGHPLTDTQYF
16 | TRBD1 | TRBJ2-7 | TRBV11-2 | once | TGTGCCAGCAGCCCACTCCAGTGGACAGGGGTCTACGAGCAGTACTTC | CASSPLQWTGVYEQYF
16 | TRBD2 | TRBJ2-5 | TRBV10-3 | - | TGTGCCATCAGTGAGGGACTAGCGGGGGGGCTGGAGACCCAGTACTTC | CAISEGLAGGLETQYF
17 | TRBD2 | TRBJ2-5 | TRBV4-1 | - | TGCGCCAGCAGCCAAGGCCTAGCGGGACCCCCCCAAGAGACCCAGTACTTC | CASSQGLAGPPQETQYF
15 | TRBD1 | TRBJ1-5 | TRBV6-1 | - | TGTGCCAGCAGTGAGTACAGGGGGCAAGGTCAGCCCCAGCATTTT | CASSEYRGQGQPQHF
15 | TRBD1 | TRBJ2-1 | TRBV2 | once | TGTGCCAGCAGTGCTGACAGGGCACCCTACAATGAGCAGTTCTTC | CASSADRAPYNEQFF
17 | - | TRBJ2-1 | TRBV5-6 | - | TGTGCCAGCAGCCCGCTGGGGGGGCAGTTCTCCTACAATGAGCAGTTCTTC | CASSPLGGQFSYNEQFF
16 | TRBD1 | TRBJ2-7 | TRBV10-1 | - | TGCGCCAGCATCCTACCACCGGGACAGGGGGCCTACGAGCAGTACTTC | CASILPPGQGAYEQYF
16 | - | TRBJ1-3 | TRBV13 | - | TGTGCCAGCAGCTTAGGCCGGCTGGGGGGAGGAAACACCATATATTTT | CASSLGRLGGGNTIYF
16 | - | TRBJ1-6 | TRBV4-3 | - | TGCGCCAGCAGCCAAGATCTGTGGACAGCTAATTCACCCCTCCACTTT | CASSQDLWTANSPLHF
12 | - | TRBJ1-6 | TRBV7-9 | - | TGTGCCAGCAGCTCCCTTAATTCACCCCTCCACTTT | CASSSLNSPLHF
15 | - | TRBJ2-7 | TRBV7-3 | - | TGTGCCAGCAGCTCCGGACAGTCCCCAATCTACGAGCAGTACTTC | CASSSGQSPIYEQYF
13 | - | TRBJ2-3 | TRBV14 | - | TGTGCCAGCAGCTCCTATACCCCTGATACGCAGTATTTT | CASSSYTPDTQYF
18 | - | TRBJ2-3 | TRBV7-3 | - | TGTGCCAGCAGCTTAACGCCTGGGGGGGCAGGGGCAACAGATACGCAGTATTTT | CASSLTPGGAGATDTQYF
15 | - | TRBJ1-6 | TRBV7-2 | - | TGTGCCAGCAGCTTCCTACGGGACAAGAATTCACCCCTCCACTTT | CASSFLRDKNSPLHF